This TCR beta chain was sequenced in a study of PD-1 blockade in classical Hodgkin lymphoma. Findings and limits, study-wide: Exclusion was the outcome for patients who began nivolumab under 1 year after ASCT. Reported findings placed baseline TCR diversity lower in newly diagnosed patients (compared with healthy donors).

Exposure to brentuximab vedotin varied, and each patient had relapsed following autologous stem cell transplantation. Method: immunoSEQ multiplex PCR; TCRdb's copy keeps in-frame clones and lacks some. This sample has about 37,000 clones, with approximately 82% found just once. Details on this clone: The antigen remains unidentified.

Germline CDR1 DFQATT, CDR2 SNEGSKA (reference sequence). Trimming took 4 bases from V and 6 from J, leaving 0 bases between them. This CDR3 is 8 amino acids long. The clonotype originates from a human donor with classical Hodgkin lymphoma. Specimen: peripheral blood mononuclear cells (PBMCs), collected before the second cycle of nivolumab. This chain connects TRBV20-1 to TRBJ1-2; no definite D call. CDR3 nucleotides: TGCAGTGCTAATGGCTACACCTTC. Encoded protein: CSANGYTF.